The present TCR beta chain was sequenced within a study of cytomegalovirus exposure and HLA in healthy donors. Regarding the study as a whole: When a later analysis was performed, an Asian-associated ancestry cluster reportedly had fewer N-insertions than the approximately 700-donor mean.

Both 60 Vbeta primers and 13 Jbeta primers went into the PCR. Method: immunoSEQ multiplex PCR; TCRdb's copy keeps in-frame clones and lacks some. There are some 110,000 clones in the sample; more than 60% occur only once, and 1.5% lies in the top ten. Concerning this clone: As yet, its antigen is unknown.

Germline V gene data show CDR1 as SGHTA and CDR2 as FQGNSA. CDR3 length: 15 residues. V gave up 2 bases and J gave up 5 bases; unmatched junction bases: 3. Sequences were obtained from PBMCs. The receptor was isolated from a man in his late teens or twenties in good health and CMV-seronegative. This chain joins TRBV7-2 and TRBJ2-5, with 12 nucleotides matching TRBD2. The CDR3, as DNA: TGTGCCAGCAGCTTAATGCTAGCGGGGGGGGAGACCCAGTACTTC. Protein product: CASSLMLAGGETQYF.